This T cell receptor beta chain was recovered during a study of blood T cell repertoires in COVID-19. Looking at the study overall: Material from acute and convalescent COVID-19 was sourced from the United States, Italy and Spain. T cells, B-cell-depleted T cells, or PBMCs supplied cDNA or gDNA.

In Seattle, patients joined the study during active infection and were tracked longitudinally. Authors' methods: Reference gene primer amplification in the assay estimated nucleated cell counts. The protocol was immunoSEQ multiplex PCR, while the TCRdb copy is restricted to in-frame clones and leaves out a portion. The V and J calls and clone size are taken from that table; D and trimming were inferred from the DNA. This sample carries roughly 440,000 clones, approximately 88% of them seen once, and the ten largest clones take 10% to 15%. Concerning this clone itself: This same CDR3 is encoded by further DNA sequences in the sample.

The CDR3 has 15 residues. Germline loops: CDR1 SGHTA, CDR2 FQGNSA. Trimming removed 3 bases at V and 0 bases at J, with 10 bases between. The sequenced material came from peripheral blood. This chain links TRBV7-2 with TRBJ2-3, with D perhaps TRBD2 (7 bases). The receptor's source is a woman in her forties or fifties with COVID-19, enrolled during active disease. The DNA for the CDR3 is TGTGCCAGCAGCTTGGGGGGGGCCAGCACAGATACGCAGTATTTT. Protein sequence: CASSLGGASTDTQYF.